This TCR beta chain originates from a study of long-term antiretroviral therapy in people with HIV. The authors ran the immunoSEQ assay, v3.0, at survey level. Only in-frame clones appear in the TCRdb table, and some are missing; sequencing was by immunoSEQ multiplex PCR. In the table there are fewer than 40,000 clones, approximately 95% of which are singletons. The germline V and J ends were trimmed by 5 bases and 4 bases, with 16 bases remaining between them. CDR1 is PRHDT, CDR2 FYEKMQ, per germline (reference sequence). The CDR3 extends over 15 amino acids. The TCR sequence derives from a woman aged 45 to 65 with HIV. The chain links TRBV13 to TRBJ2-3; tentatively, D is TRBD1 or TRBD2 (6 bases each). The starting material was unsorted PBMCs, obtained around 5 years after starting antiretroviral therapy. CDR3 nucleotide sequence: TGTGCCAGCAGCATCAGGGGAGGCTCGGCAGATACGCAGTATTTT. It translates to CASSIRGGSADTQYF. The complete variable domain, with remaining parts taken from reference TRBV13 and TRBJ2-3, reads AAGVIQSPRHLIKEKRETATLKCYPIPRHDTVYWYQQGPGQDPQFLISFYEKMQSDKGSIPDRFSAQQFSDYHSELNMSSLELGDSALYFCASSIRGGSADTQYFGPGTRLTVL.